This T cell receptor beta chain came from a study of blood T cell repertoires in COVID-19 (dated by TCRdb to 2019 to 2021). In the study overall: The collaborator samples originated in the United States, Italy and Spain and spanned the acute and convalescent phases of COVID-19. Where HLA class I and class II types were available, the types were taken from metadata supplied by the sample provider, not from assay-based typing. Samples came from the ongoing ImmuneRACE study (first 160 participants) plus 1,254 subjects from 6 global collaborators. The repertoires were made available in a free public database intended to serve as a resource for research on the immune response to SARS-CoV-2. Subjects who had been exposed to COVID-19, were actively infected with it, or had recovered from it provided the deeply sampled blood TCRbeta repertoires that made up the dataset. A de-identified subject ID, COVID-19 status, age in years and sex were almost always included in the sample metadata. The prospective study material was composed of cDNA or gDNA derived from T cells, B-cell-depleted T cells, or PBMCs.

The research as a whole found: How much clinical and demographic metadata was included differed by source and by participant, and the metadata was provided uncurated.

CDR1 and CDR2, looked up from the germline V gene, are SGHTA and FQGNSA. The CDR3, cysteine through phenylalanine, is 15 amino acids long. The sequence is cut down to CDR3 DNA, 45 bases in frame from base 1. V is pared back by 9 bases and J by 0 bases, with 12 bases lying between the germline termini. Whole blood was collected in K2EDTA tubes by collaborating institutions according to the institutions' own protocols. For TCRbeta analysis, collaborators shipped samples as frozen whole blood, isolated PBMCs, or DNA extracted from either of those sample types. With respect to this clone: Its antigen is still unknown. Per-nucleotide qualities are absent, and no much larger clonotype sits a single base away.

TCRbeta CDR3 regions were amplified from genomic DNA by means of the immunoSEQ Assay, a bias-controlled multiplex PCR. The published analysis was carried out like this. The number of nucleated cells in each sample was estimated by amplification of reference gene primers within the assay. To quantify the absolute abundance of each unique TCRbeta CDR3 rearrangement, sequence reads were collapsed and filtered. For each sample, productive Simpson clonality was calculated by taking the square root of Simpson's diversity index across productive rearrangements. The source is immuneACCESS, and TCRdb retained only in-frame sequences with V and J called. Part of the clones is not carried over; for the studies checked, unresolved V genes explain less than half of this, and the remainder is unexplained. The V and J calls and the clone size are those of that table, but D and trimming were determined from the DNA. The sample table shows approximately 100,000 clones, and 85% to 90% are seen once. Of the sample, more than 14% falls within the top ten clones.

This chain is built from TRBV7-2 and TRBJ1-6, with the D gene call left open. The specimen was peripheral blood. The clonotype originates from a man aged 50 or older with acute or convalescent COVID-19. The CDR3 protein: CASRFKSSYNSPLHF. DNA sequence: TGTGCCAGTCGCTTCAAGAGCTCCTATAATTCACCCCTCCACTTT.